This TCR beta chain was observed in a study of preoperative IRX-2 immunotherapy in early breast cancer. Noted treatment: preoperative locoregional IRX-2 cytokine immunotherapy. Preoperative locoregional IRX-2 cytokine immunotherapy was tested in the phase Ib source study. Generated by immunoSEQ multiplex PCR, the TCRdb table keeps only in-frame clones and is missing some. This sample carries about 62,000 clones, roughly 95% of them seen once, and the ten largest clones take under 2%. Germline V gene sequence: CDR1 MNHEY, CDR2 SMNVEV (reference sequence). This CDR3 is 13 amino acids long. The V gene end was trimmed by 6 bases and the J gene end by 4 bases; junction bases not matched to a gene: 5.

The material was obtained from a patient treated with IRX-2 immunotherapy. The TCR originated in a human donor with breast cancer. The chain combines TRBV27 with TRBJ1-2; 7 nucleotides match TRBD1. The CDR3 is CASRTGQTYGYTF. CDR3 in DNA: TGTGCCAGCAGGACGGGACAGACCTATGGCTACACCTTC.